The 19 T cell receptor beta chains given below trace back to one sample, sequenced in a study of neurological immune-mediated disorders. TCRdb processed the 5' RACE reads anew with MiXCR; each CDR3 protein has one entry. The sample lists over 45,000 distinct CDR3 sequences; more than 3% were seen once. Sequencing was performed on CD4+ T cells from blood. The receptors were gathered from a woman in her thirties or forties with multiple sclerosis.

This clonotype was observed at least ten times. This sequence joins TRBV29-1 and TRBJ1-5, with TRBD1 matching 9 bases. Germline lookup yields CDR1 SQVTM and CDR2 ANQGSEA. Germline trimming cut 6 bases from V and 9 bases from J; bases unmatched to any gene: 6. This CDR3 region has 12 residues. CDR3 in amino acids: CSVRTGEGPQHF. CDR3 coding DNA: TGCAGCGTCCGGACAGGGGAGGGGCCCCAGCATTTT. The variable domain in full, completed from reference TRBV29-1 and TRBJ1-5, reads SAVISQKPSRDICQRGTSLTIQCQVDSQVTMMFWYRQQPGQSLTLIATANQGSEATYESGFVIDKFPISRPNLTFSTLTVSNMSPEDSSIYLCSVRTGEGPQHFGDGTRLSIL.

In regard to this clonotype: At one of its ends the junction is not consistent with the germline gene, which may arise from a read error. The chain links TRBV10-3 to TRBJ2-3; D is possibly TRBD1 or TRBD2 (5 bases each). Per germline, CDR1 ENHRY and CDR2 SYGVKD. CDR3 length equals 14 residues. This CDR3 reads CASAGTDLTDMQYF. In nucleotides, the CDR3 is TGTGCTAGCGCCGGGACGGACCTCACAGATATGCAGTATTTT.

Many counts were recorded for this clonotype. The rearrangement joins TRBV5-1 to TRBJ2-7, with D possibly matching TRBD1 (6 bases). V lost 0 bases and J 12 bases, leaving 16 bases between the germline ends. There are 13 residues in the CDR3. Germline V CDR1 and CDR2: SGHRS, YFSETQ. This chain's CDR3 is CASSLDNDRSMYF. The CDR3 nucleotides read TGCGCCAGCAGCTTGGATAACGACAGGTCTATGTACTTC.

This clonotype showed up many times. The V gene is TRBV4-1, the J gene TRBJ1-1; TRBD1 aligns across 11 bases. Germline CDR1 and CDR2: MGHRA and YSYEKL. The CDR3 sequence is 15 residues long. V trimming: 2 bases; J trimming: 4 bases; junction bases outside the gene matches: 3. CDR3 sequence reads: CASSQPGTGGTEAFF. The CDR3 nucleotides are TGCGCCAGCAGCCAACCAGGGACAGGGGGCACTGAAGCTTTCTTT.

This clonotype was counted many times. CDR3 nucleotides: TGCAGTGCGGACAGCTCCACGGGGACTACGCAGTATTTT. Amino acids: CSADSSTGTTQYF. This sequence joins TRBV20-1 and TRBJ2-3; D is perhaps TRBD1 (6 bases). The V gene lost 6 bases and the J gene lost 8 bases, with 18 bases spanning the gap. Germline V gives CDR1 DFQATT, CDR2 SNEGSKA (reference sequence). The CDR3 has 13 residues.

This clonotype was found many times. This sequence joins TRBV20-1 and TRBJ1-1; TRBD1 is a possible D gene (6 bases). Germline V gene lookup returns CDR1 DFQATT and CDR2 SNEGSKA (reference sequence). CDR3 size: 16 residues. V was cut by 0 bases and J by 2 bases, with 16 bases left in between. The CDR3 sequence is CSARDKRQGFNTEAFF. The CDR3 DNA follows: TGCAGTGCTAGAGATAAGAGGCAGGGGTTCAACACTGAAGCTTTCTTT.

Many counts were recorded for this clonotype. The V call is TRBV3-1, the J call TRBJ2-1, with TRBD1 as a possible D gene (6 bases). The V end lost 3 bases, the J end lost 10 bases, and 10 bases lay between the germline ends. The CDR3 is 12 amino acids. Germline V gene lookup returns CDR1 LGHDT and CDR2 YNNKEL (reference sequence). The CDR3 DNA reads TGTGCCAGCAGCCAGTTCGGGACAGAGCAGTTCTTC. Amino acids: CASSQFGTEQFF.

This clonotype was found many times. This chain connects TRBV20-1 to TRBJ2-3, with 11 bases fitting TRBD2. Germline-derived CDR1 and CDR2 are DFQATT and SNEGSKA (reference sequence). Unmatched junction bases numbered 6, after V lost 4 bases and J lost 6 bases. The CDR3 is made up of 14 amino acids. CDR3 nucleotide sequence: TGCAGTGCTACACTAGCGGGGGCTTCCGATACGCAGTATTTT. It translates to CSATLAGASDTQYF.

In its sample, this clonotype was seen many times. This chain links TRBV20-1 with TRBJ2-3; a possible D gene is TRBD2 (6 bases). The germline V gene has CDR1 DFQATT and CDR2 SNEGSKA (reference sequence). With 3 bases removed from V and 10 bases from J, the gap between germline ends came to 17 bases. The CDR3 covers 13 residues. CDR3 in amino acids: CSASPTRLFSQYF. As DNA, the CDR3 is TGCAGTGCTAGCCCGACTAGATTATTTTCGCAGTATTTT.

This clonotype occurred a few times. This sequence joins TRBV4-1 and TRBJ1-1; 7 nucleotides line up with TRBD1. Germline CDR1 reads MGHRA; CDR2 reads YSYEKL. The CDR3 loop spans 15 amino acids. Trimming cost V 0 bases and J 5 bases; bases outside gene matches: 6. CDR3 sequence reads: CASSQDRGRGTEAFF. CDR3 in DNA: TGCGCCAGCAGCCAAGACAGGGGCAGGGGGACTGAAGCTTTCTTT.

This clonotype was seen at least ten times. The CDR3 nucleotides are TGCAGTGCCGCAGGGGGCGTTGGAAACACCATATATTTT. Residues: CSAAGGVGNTIYF. The chain links TRBV20-1 to TRBJ1-3, with TRBD1 identical over 8 bases. There are 13 residues in the CDR3. Trimming at V came to 6 bases and at J to 3 bases, leaving 4 bases not matched to a gene. Germline CDR1 DFQATT, CDR2 SNEGSKA (reference sequence).

Ten or more counts support this clonotype. V and J are TRBV20-1 and TRBJ1-5; the D is unclear. The CDR3 extends over 13 amino acids. Germline CDR1 is DFQATT and CDR2 is SNEGSKA (reference sequence). With 6 bases removed from V and 4 bases from J, the gap between germline ends came to 13 bases. This chain's CDR3 is CSALRLGNQPQHF. CDR3 nucleotide sequence: TGCAGTGCCCTACGGCTGGGGAATCAGCCCCAGCATTTT.

This clonotype was observed at least ten times. The V gene is TRBV5-1, the J gene TRBJ1-6, with D unclear. The CDR3 contains 12 residues. Trimming removed 2 bases at V and 8 bases at J, with 5 bases between. Germline V gene sequence: CDR1 SGHRS, CDR2 YFSETQ. The CDR3: CASSLPDSPLHF. CDR3 DNA sequence: TGCGCCAGCAGCTTACCCGATTCACCCCTCCACTTT.

There are many counts of this clonotype. V is TRBV6-1 and J is TRBJ2-1; 11 nucleotides match TRBD2. Germline V CDR1 and CDR2: MNHNS, SASEGT. The CDR3 covers 14 residues. J was trimmed by 2 bases and V by 7 bases; bases with no gene match: 1. The CDR3 DNA reads as TGTGCCAGCAAACTAGCGGGAGCCTACAATGAGCAGTTCTTC. Protein: CASKLAGAYNEQFF.

This clonotype was counted at least ten times. V and J are TRBV7-8 and TRBJ1-5; 8 nucleotides line up with TRBD1. Germline V gene data show CDR1 as SGHVS and CDR2 as FQNEAQ. V shed 5 bases, J shed 2 bases, and the junction held 8 bases outside the gene matches. This CDR3 is built from 16 residues. CDR3 loop: CASSAFRGPGNQPQHF. Written as DNA, the CDR3 is TGTGCCAGCAGCGCCTTCAGGGGGCCGGGCAATCAGCCCCAGCATTTT.

This clonotype was seen many times. V gene TRBV5-1 combines with J gene TRBJ1-1; 8 positions agree with TRBD1. Per germline, CDR1 SGHRS and CDR2 YFSETQ. V lost 4 bases and J lost 8; bases outside the gene matches: 10. The CDR3 consists of 14 residues. CDR3 DNA sequence: TGCGCCAGCAGCGCCGATCGGACAGGGCGGGAAGCTTTCTTT. Protein: CASSADRTGREAFF.

This clonotype appeared many times. The chain links TRBV20-1 to TRBJ2-1, with D maybe TRBD2 (7 bases). The V gene lost 0 bases and the J gene lost 2 bases, with 14 bases spanning the gap. This CDR3 is 16 amino acids long. In germline, CDR1 is DFQATT, CDR2 SNEGSKA (reference sequence). CDR3 sequence: CSARDPRGGPYNEQFF. In DNA, the CDR3 is TGCAGTGCTAGAGACCCTAGGGGGGGGCCCTACAATGAGCAGTTCTTC.

This clonotype was picked up many times. A read error may explain this, as a much larger clone is one base away. The J gene is TRBJ1-2, the V gene TRBV5-1; D may be TRBD1 (6 bases). Trimming pared 4 bases from V and 3 bases from J, leaving 16 bases between. The CDR3 has 15 residues. Germline V gene data show CDR1 as SGHRS and CDR2 as YFSETQ. The CDR3 here is CASSRWRGSDYGYTF. In DNA, the CDR3 is TGCGCCAGCAGCCGGTGGAGGGGGTCGGACTATGGCTACACCTTC.

This chain uses TRBV6-5 with TRBJ1-2; no clear D. V lost 2 bases and J lost 8, with 9 bases in between. The CDR3 contains 12 residues. In germline, CDR1 is MNHEY, CDR2 SVGAGI. DNA for the CDR3: TGTGCCAGCAGTTACAGAGGGCTGGGCTACACCTTC. Translated, it gives CASSYRGLGYTF.